This T cell receptor (beta chain) was identified in a study of beta chain features in type 1 diabetes. Regarding the study as a whole: Shorter templates may be favored by PCR, equally so in patients and controls. Small HLA sub-analyses could not settle whether HLA shapes TCRB rearrangement. Moderate yet significant TCRB CDR3 shortening was seen in Type 1 diabetes patients in all four CD4+ subsets.

With regard to this clone: Its target is unknown.

Trimming shortened V by 1 base and J by 7 bases, and 17 bases separated the two germline ends. The length of the CDR3 is 15 residues. CDR1 is SGHVS, CDR2 FNYEAQ, per germline. Every bit of the isolated RNA underwent reverse transcription, so sequencing read expressed TCRB transcripts. TCRdb's copy holds only in-frame clones and misses some; the assay was immunoSEQ multiplex PCR. The sample consists of 95,000 to 150,000 clones, less than 20% of them appearing once. The TCR comes from a man younger than 40 with type 1 diabetes. Sequenced: central memory CD4+ T cells from blood. V and J are TRBV7-6 and TRBJ2-7; possible D gene TRBD2, 6 bases. The CDR3 sequence: CASSLEGLASGEQYF. The CDR3 DNA reads TGTGCCAGCAGCTTAGAGGGACTCGCTTCGGGGGAGCAGTACTTC. The variable domain in full, with the rest retrieved from reference TRBV7-6 and TRBJ2-7, is GAGVSQSPRYKVTKRGQDVALRCDPISGHVSLYWYRQALGQGPEFLTYFNYEAQQDKSGLPNDRFSAERPEGSISTLTIQRTEQRDSAMYRCASSLEGLASGEQYFGPGTRLTVT.